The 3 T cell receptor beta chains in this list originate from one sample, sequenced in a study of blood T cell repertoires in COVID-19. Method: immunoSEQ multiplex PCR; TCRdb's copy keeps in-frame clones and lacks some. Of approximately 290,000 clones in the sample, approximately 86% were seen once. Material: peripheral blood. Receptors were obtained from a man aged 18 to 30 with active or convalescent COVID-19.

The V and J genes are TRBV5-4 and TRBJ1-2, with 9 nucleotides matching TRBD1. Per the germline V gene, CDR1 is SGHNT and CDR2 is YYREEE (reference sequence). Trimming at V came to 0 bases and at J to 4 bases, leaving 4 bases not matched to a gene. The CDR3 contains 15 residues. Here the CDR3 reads CASSLVVTGGYGYTF. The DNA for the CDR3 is TGTGCCAGCAGCTTGGTGGTGACAGGGGGCTATGGCTACACCTTC.

The DNA for the CDR3 is TGTGCCAGCAGGTTGGCCAGGGCTGAAGCTTTCTTT. This encodes CASRLARAEAFF. J is TRBJ1-1 and V is TRBV6-5; weak D call: TRBD1 (5 bases). This CDR3 comprises 12 residues. Germline CDR1 reads MNHEY; CDR2 reads SVGAGI. Trimming left V 6 bases short and J 6 bases short, with 11 bases between.

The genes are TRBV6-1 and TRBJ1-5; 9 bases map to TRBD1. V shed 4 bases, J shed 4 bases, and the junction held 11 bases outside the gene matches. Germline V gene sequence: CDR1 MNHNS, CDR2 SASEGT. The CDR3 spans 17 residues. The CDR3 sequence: CASSATGTGIRNQPQHF. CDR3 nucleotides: TGTGCCAGCAGTGCCACCGGGACAGGGATTCGAAATCAGCCCCAGCATTTT.